Described below is a single T cell receptor (beta chain) sequence and its context. Its antigen is undetermined. Profiled with immunoSEQ multiplex PCR; TCRdb holds only in-frame clones, not every one. The sample lists some 140,000 clones, roughly 93% occurring once. V was pared by 5 bases and J by 5 bases, with 8 bases of the junction left unmatched. This CDR3 contains 16 residues. Per germline, CDR1 MDHEN and CDR2 SYDVKM. This record comes from a study of T cell responses to AZD1222 COVID-19 vaccine. Overall study: Pooling was applied to second doses at about 4 or about 12 weeks. Study-level findings and limits: All repertoire sampling was performed exclusively after the peak T cell response. There were mostly white British donors and more females than males, and clonal diversity was possibly underestimated. Per reports, nearly half of all spike-specific TCRs target regions that are unmutated in variants.

This sequence was found in an adult in good health. V is TRBV28 and J is TRBJ2-7; TRBD2 agrees at 14 bases. The sample in question was peripheral blood, obtained on day 0 of AZD1222 vaccination. The CDR3 nucleotides are TGTGCCAGCAGTCCGCAGGGACTAGCGGGAGCCCACGAGCAGTACTTC. This codes for CASSPQGLAGAHEQYF.